The sequence of this T cell receptor beta chain was determined in a study of cytomegalovirus exposure and HLA in healthy donors. CDR1 is SGHTA, CDR2 FQGNSA, per germline. Trimming stripped 1 base from V and 1 base from J, with 5 bases between. The CDR3 runs 15 residues. The primer mix had 60 Vbeta and 13 Jbeta primers. Only in-frame clones appear in the TCRdb table, and some are missing; sequencing was by immunoSEQ multiplex PCR. This table has some 150,000 clones, nearly 10% appearing once. The TCR comes from a man over 45 in good health and CMV-seronegative. This rearrangement joins TRBV7-2 to TRBJ2-6, with a possible D match to TRBD2 (5 bases). Sequences were obtained from PBMCs. The chain's CDR3 is CASSLGGSGANVLTF. For the CDR3, the DNA is TGTGCCAGCAGCTTAGGAGGGTCTGGGGCCAACGTCCTGACTTTC.